This T cell receptor (beta chain) comes out of a study of PD-1 blockade in classical Hodgkin lymphoma. With 5 bases clipped from V and 1 base from J, the junction kept 20 bases outside the gene matches. This CDR3 is built from 22 residues. Per the germline V gene, CDR1 is SGHVS and CDR2 is FNYEAQ. All trial patients relapsed after autologous stem cell transplantation. Details on this clone: Its target is not known.

Study findings and constraints: Exclusion was the outcome for patients who began nivolumab under 1 year after ASCT. Reports described newly diagnosed patients as having lower baseline TCR diversity than healthy donors.

Method: immunoSEQ multiplex PCR; TCRdb's copy keeps in-frame clones and lacks some. Here the sample spans about 60,000 clones, about nine tenths being singletons. The TCR sequence derives from a human donor with classical Hodgkin lymphoma. The source was peripheral blood mononuclear cells (PBMCs), collected at baseline. V gene TRBV7-6 combines with J gene TRBJ1-6; 10 nucleotides line up with TRBD1. The CDR3 reads CASSLVAVDRGRIGSYNSPLHF. Here the CDR3 DNA reads TGTGCCAGCAGCCTCGTTGCTGTTGACAGGGGGCGAATAGGATCCTATAATTCACCCCTCCACTTT.